The 11 T cell receptor beta chains below come from one sample, sequenced in a study of graft-versus-host responses after intestinal transplantation. Using immunoSEQ multiplex PCR, the repertoire was profiled, and TCRdb retains in-frame clones only, with some absent. The sample lists roughly 89,000 clones, roughly 91% occurring once. Which antigens these TCRs recognize remains unknown. Here the sequenced sample was unstimulated CD4+ T cells sorted from spleen or lymph node cells, taken before intestinal transplant. These receptor sequences come from a human donor who received an intestinal transplant.

The chain has TRBV2 and TRBJ1-2; no clear D gene. CDR3 length: 13 amino acids. The germline gives CDR1 SNHLY, CDR2 FYNNEI. Trimming shortened V by 3 bases and J by 8 bases, and 13 bases separated the two germline ends. The CDR3 DNA follows: TGTGCCAGCAGTGAGGTCAGCGATCAAGGCTACACCTTC. It codes for CASSEVSDQGYTF. The full variable domain, with the rest looked up from reference TRBV2 and TRBJ1-2, is EPEVTQTPSHQVTQMGQEVILRCVPISNHLYFYWYRQILGQKVEFLVSFYNNEISEKSEIFDDQFSVERPDGSNFTLKIRSTKLEDSAMYFCASSEVSDQGYTFGSGTRLTVV.

This clone occurred a few times. This chain joins TRBV6-5 and TRBJ1-4; 8 bases line up with TRBD1. Germline CDR1 is MNHEY and CDR2 is SVGAGI. CDR3 length: 15 residues. V lost 0 bases to trimming and J lost 6 bases; unmatched junction nucleotides: 3. This CDR3 is CASSYSDRVDEKLFF. As DNA, the CDR3 is TGTGCCAGCAGTTACTCGGACAGGGTAGATGAAAAACTGTTTTTT.

V is TRBV5-1 and J is TRBJ2-3; unclear D gene. Trimming stripped 1 base from V and 2 bases from J, with 11 bases between. Germline CDR1 is SGHRS and CDR2 is YFSETQ. The CDR3 sequence is 15 residues long. The CDR3 coding sequence is TGCGCCAGCAGCTTGTTTCAGATTGACACAGATACGCAGTATTTT. Encoded protein: CASSLFQIDTDTQYF. The full variable domain, completed using reference TRBV5-1 and TRBJ2-3, is KAGVTQTPRYLIKTRGQQVTLSCSPISGHRSVSWYQQTPGQGLQFLFEYFSETQRNKGNFPGRFSGRQFSNSRSEMNVSTLELGDSALYLCASSLFQIDTDTQYFGPGTRLTVL.

This clone was observed a single time. The chain carries TRBV7-2 and TRBJ1-1, with D perhaps TRBD1 (6 bases). The CDR3 totals 12 residues. The germline V and J ends were trimmed by 3 bases and 8 bases, with 10 bases remaining between them. CDR1 and CDR2 (germline): SGHTA, FQGNSA. The chain's CDR3 is CASSFEGGEAFF. Written as DNA, the CDR3 is TGTGCCAGCAGCTTCGAGGGGGGGGAAGCTTTCTTT.

V and J are TRBV6-6 and TRBJ2-1; perhaps TRBD2 as D (6 bases). The CDR3 has 14 amino acids. V lost 6 bases to trimming and J lost 3 bases, with 12 bases between them. Germline V gene lookup returns CDR1 MNHNY and CDR2 SVGAGI (reference sequence). DNA for the CDR3: TGTGCCAGCAGCACGGGGCGGGGCTACAATGAGCAGTTCTTC. It translates to CASSTGRGYNEQFF.

The chain carries TRBV5-1 and TRBJ1-1, with 7 bases lining up with TRBD1. The CDR3 length is 13 residues. V lost 0 bases, J lost 8 bases, and 4 bases stayed unmatched. Germline V gene data show CDR1 as SGHRS and CDR2 as YFSETQ. The CDR3 here is CASSLGQGGEAFF. CDR3 in DNA: TGCGCCAGCAGCTTGGGACAGGGCGGCGAAGCTTTCTTT.

V usage is TRBV19 and J usage is TRBJ2-2, with D tentatively TRBD1 (5 bases). This CDR3 spans 15 amino acids. Germline V lookup: CDR1 LNHDA, CDR2 SQIVND (reference sequence). V was clipped by 4 bases and J by 1 base, with 10 bases between them. The DNA of the CDR3 is TGTGCCAGTAGTAGGCAGGGTGAGAACACCGGGGAGCTGTTTTTT. Translating gives CASSRQGENTGELFF.

The chain carries TRBV6-4 and TRBJ2-3; TRBD2 aligns across 9 bases. From germline, CDR1 is MRHNA and CDR2 SNTAGT. The CDR3 consists of 16 residues. Unmatched junction bases numbered 11, after V lost 5 bases and J lost 5 bases. The CDR3 here is CASSRAGGGLKDTQYF. CDR3 DNA: TGTGCCAGCAGTAGAGCGGGGGGAGGTTTGAAAGATACGCAGTATTTT.

The rearrangement uses TRBV19 and TRBJ1-3; TRBD1 aligns across 11 bases. Germline lookup yields CDR1 LNHDA and CDR2 SQIVND (reference sequence). Trimming at V came to 3 bases and at J to 1 base, leaving 11 bases not matched to a gene. The CDR3 length is 19 residues. The CDR3 sequence: CASSIWTGGQKRSGNTIYF. CDR3 nucleotides: TGTGCCAGTAGTATCTGGACAGGGGGCCAAAAAAGGTCTGGAAACACCATATATTTT.

The chain carries TRBV30 and TRBJ1-3; TRBD1 might be the D (6 bases). Germline V gene data show CDR1 as GTSNPN and CDR2 as SVGIG (reference sequence). Trimming took off 1 base at V and 4 bases at J, with 20 bases between the two ends. The CDR3 covers 17 residues. CDR3 in amino acids: CAWSAAHNRVEGNTIYF. CDR3 DNA: TGTGCCTGGAGTGCTGCCCACAACAGGGTAGAAGGAAACACCATATATTTT.

V usage is TRBV30 and J usage is TRBJ1-6; no reliable D call. Germline V gives CDR1 GTSNPN, CDR2 SVGIG (reference sequence). V lost 5 bases and J lost 7, with 12 bases in between. CDR3 length: 13 amino acids. CDR3 sequence: CAWGRYRNSPLHF. The CDR3 nucleotides are TGTGCCTGGGGCAGGTACCGGAATTCACCCCTCCACTTT.